The rows below give T cell receptor beta chains drawn from one sample of a study of blood T cell repertoires in COVID-19. The protocol was immunoSEQ multiplex PCR, while the TCRdb copy is restricted to in-frame clones and leaves out a portion. The sample carries around 190,000 clones, roughly 81% recorded once. Source material: peripheral blood. The receptors stem from a woman in her forties with COVID-19, enrolled during active disease. Both conserved end residues are part of each CDR3. Fields, in order: D gene, clone size, J gene, V gene, CDR3 protein, CDR3 DNA. The D gene is left open where the match is weak. Rows may omit the clone size; those that give it use once, few, many or a size class.

D gene: -
clone size: -
J gene: TRBJ1-2
V gene: TRBV12-3/TRBV12-4
CDR3 protein: CASSWGGNYGYTF
CDR3 DNA: TGTGCCAGCAGTTGGGGGGGAAACTATGGCTACACCTTC

D gene: -
clone size: once
J gene: TRBJ2-2
V gene: TRBV29-1
CDR3 protein: CSAMPGHTNAGNTGELFF
CDR3 DNA: TGCAGCGCCATGCCCGGACATACTAACGCCGGGAACACCGGGGAGCTGTTTTTT

D gene: -
clone size: -
J gene: TRBJ1-1
V gene: TRBV2
CDR3 protein: CASTRGWNTEAFF
CDR3 DNA: TGTGCCAGCACAAGGGGATGGAACACTGAAGCTTTCTTT

D gene: -
clone size: -
J gene: TRBJ1-2
V gene: TRBV9
CDR3 protein: CASSVREGYGYTF
CDR3 DNA: TGTGCCAGCAGCGTAAGGGAGGGCTATGGCTACACCTTC

D gene: -
clone size: -
J gene: TRBJ2-5
V gene: TRBV9
CDR3 protein: CASSVEGLQETQYF
CDR3 DNA: TGTGCCAGCAGCGTAGAGGGACTGCAAGAGACCCAGTACTTC

D gene: -
clone size: -
J gene: TRBJ2-3
V gene: TRBV5-4
CDR3 protein: CASSLGENTDTQYF
CDR3 DNA: TGTGCCAGCAGCTTGGGGGAGAACACAGATACGCAGTATTTT

D gene: -
clone size: few
J gene: TRBJ2-3
V gene: TRBV5-4
CDR3 protein: CASSRTPPTDTQYF
CDR3 DNA: TGTGCCAGCAGCAGAACACCCCCGACAGATACGCAGTATTTT

D gene: TRBD1
clone size: few
J gene: TRBJ2-7
V gene: TRBV28
CDR3 protein: CASSKAVGQEISYEQYF
CDR3 DNA: TGTGCCAGCAGTAAGGCGGTAGGACAGGAGATCTCCTACGAGCAGTACTTC

D gene: -
clone size: -
J gene: TRBJ1-4
V gene: TRBV4-1
CDR3 protein: CASSQDWANPTNEKLFF
CDR3 DNA: TGCGCCAGCAGCCAAGATTGGGCGAACCCAACTAATGAAAAACTGTTTTTT

D gene: TRBD2
clone size: -
J gene: TRBJ2-1
V gene: TRBV7-9
CDR3 protein: CASSLGLDLYNEQFF
CDR3 DNA: TGTGCCAGCAGCTTGGGACTAGACCTCTACAATGAGCAGTTCTTC

D gene: -
clone size: -
J gene: TRBJ2-2
V gene: TRBV4-1
CDR3 protein: CASSRGGGPNTGELFF
CDR3 DNA: TGCGCCAGCAGCCGCGGGGGCGGTCCGAACACCGGGGAGCTGTTTTTT

D gene: TRBD2
clone size: -
J gene: TRBJ2-7
V gene: TRBV27
CDR3 protein: CASSLSLAASYEQYF
CDR3 DNA: TGTGCCAGCAGTTTAAGCCTAGCGGCGTCCTACGAGCAGTACTTC

D gene: TRBD2
clone size: -
J gene: TRBJ2-1
V gene: TRBV30
CDR3 protein: CAWSRGRGGEQFF
CDR3 DNA: TGTGCCTGGAGTCGGGGGAGGGGAGGGGAGCAGTTCTTC

D gene: -
clone size: -
J gene: TRBJ2-1
V gene: TRBV10-2
CDR3 protein: CASRPPAGPSYNEQFF
CDR3 DNA: TGCGCCAGCAGACCCCCTGCGGGTCCCTCCTACAATGAGCAGTTCTTC

D gene: -
clone size: -
J gene: TRBJ2-3
V gene: TRBV6-5
CDR3 protein: CASGRLDTQYF
CDR3 DNA: TGTGCCAGCGGGAGGTTAGATACGCAGTATTTT

D gene: -
clone size: -
J gene: TRBJ1-1
V gene: TRBV27
CDR3 protein: CASSLSPVGAVAFF
CDR3 DNA: TGTGCCAGCAGTTTATCCCCGGTGGGGGCGGTCGCTTTCTTT

D gene: TRBD1
clone size: -
J gene: TRBJ2-5
V gene: TRBV29-1
CDR3 protein: CSVDPPTGGETQYF
CDR3 DNA: TGCAGCGTTGATCCGCCTACAGGGGGAGAGACCCAGTACTTC

D gene: TRBD2
clone size: -
J gene: TRBJ2-5
V gene: TRBV7-9
CDR3 protein: CASSLSIAGKGETQYF
CDR3 DNA: TGTGCCAGCAGCTTAAGCATAGCGGGAAAGGGAGAGACCCAGTACTTC

D gene: -
clone size: -
J gene: TRBJ2-5
V gene: TRBV5-1
CDR3 protein: CASSRDRETQYF
CDR3 DNA: TGCGCCAGCAGTCGAGATCGAGAGACCCAGTACTTC

D gene: TRBD1
clone size: -
J gene: TRBJ1-6
V gene: TRBV10-2
CDR3 protein: CASRAGGNSPLHF
CDR3 DNA: TGCGCCAGCAGGGCAGGGGGAAATTCACCCCTCCACTTT

D gene: -
clone size: few
J gene: TRBJ2-5
V gene: TRBV21-1
CDR3 protein: CASSKVRTGPSETQYF
CDR3 DNA: TGTGCCAGCAGCAAAGTAAGAACAGGGCCTTCCGAAACCCAGTACTTC

D gene: -
clone size: -
J gene: TRBJ1-4
V gene: TRBV28
CDR3 protein: CASSPHSALSGEKLFF
CDR3 DNA: TGTGCCAGCAGCCCCCATTCAGCCCTATCGGGTGAAAAACTGTTTTTT

D gene: -
clone size: -
J gene: TRBJ2-1
V gene: TRBV5-1
CDR3 protein: CASSETRYNEQFF
CDR3 DNA: TGCGCCAGCAGCGAGACTAGGTACAATGAGCAGTTCTTC

D gene: TRBD1
clone size: -
J gene: TRBJ2-3
V gene: TRBV12-3/TRBV12-4
CDR3 protein: CASRSSTGVTQYF
CDR3 DNA: TGTGCCAGCAGATCCTCGACAGGGGTCACGCAGTATTTT

D gene: TRBD1
clone size: -
J gene: TRBJ2-4
V gene: TRBV7-8
CDR3 protein: CASSGGQGFKNIQYF
CDR3 DNA: TGTGCCAGCAGTGGAGGACAGGGGTTCAAAAACATTCAGTACTTC

D gene: TRBD1
clone size: -
J gene: TRBJ2-7
V gene: TRBV6-5
CDR3 protein: CASGQGGAYEQYF
CDR3 DNA: TGTGCCTCCGGACAGGGTGGTGCCTACGAGCAGTACTTC

D gene: TRBD2
clone size: -
J gene: TRBJ2-3
V gene: TRBV13
CDR3 protein: CASSPTSGEGDTQYF
CDR3 DNA: TGTGCCAGCAGTCCTACTAGCGGGGAGGGTGATACGCAGTATTTT

D gene: -
clone size: -
J gene: TRBJ2-1
V gene: TRBV10-3
CDR3 protein: CAISEPLAQPYNEQFF
CDR3 DNA: TGTGCCATCAGTGAACCTTTAGCGCAGCCCTACAATGAGCAGTTCTTC

D gene: TRBD1
clone size: -
J gene: TRBJ1-2
V gene: TRBV10-3
CDR3 protein: CAISPGQIVGYTF
CDR3 DNA: TGTGCCATCAGTCCGGGACAGATAGTTGGCTACACCTTC

D gene: TRBD1
clone size: -
J gene: TRBJ2-7
V gene: TRBV5-1
CDR3 protein: CASRDRQGPSSEQYF
CDR3 DNA: TGCGCCAGCAGAGATAGACAGGGACCTTCGTCCGAGCAGTACTTC

D gene: TRBD2
clone size: few
J gene: TRBJ2-1
V gene: TRBV9
CDR3 protein: CASGPGLVDNEQFF
CDR3 DNA: TGTGCCAGCGGCCCGGGACTAGTCGACAATGAGCAGTTCTTC

D gene: -
clone size: -
J gene: TRBJ1-5
V gene: TRBV27
CDR3 protein: CASSFNSNQPQHF
CDR3 DNA: TGTGCCAGCAGCTTTAATAGCAATCAGCCCCAGCATTTT

D gene: -
clone size: -
J gene: TRBJ1-2
V gene: TRBV7-9
CDR3 protein: CASSLAGVNYGYTF
CDR3 DNA: TGTGCCAGCAGCTTAGCGGGAGTAAACTATGGCTACACCTTC

D gene: TRBD2
clone size: -
J gene: TRBJ2-3
V gene: TRBV30
CDR3 protein: CAWIGASGGARTQYF
CDR3 DNA: TGTGCCTGGATTGGGGCTAGCGGGGGGGCCAGGACGCAGTATTTT

D gene: TRBD1
clone size: few
J gene: TRBJ1-2
V gene: TRBV19
CDR3 protein: CASKDRGLRFYGYTF
CDR3 DNA: TGTGCCAGTAAGGACAGGGGGCTTCGGTTCTATGGCTACACCTTC

D gene: -
clone size: -
J gene: TRBJ2-2
V gene: TRBV5-1
CDR3 protein: CASSLRRGYANTGELFF
CDR3 DNA: TGCGCCAGCAGCTTGAGAAGGGGATACGCGAACACCGGGGAGCTGTTTTTT

D gene: -
clone size: -
J gene: TRBJ1-5
V gene: TRBV28
CDR3 protein: CAIQKQGWMPQHF
CDR3 DNA: TGTGCCATTCAAAAGCAGGGCTGGATGCCCCAGCATTTT

D gene: -
clone size: -
J gene: TRBJ2-1
V gene: TRBV7-2
CDR3 protein: CASSFGGNVFHEQFF
CDR3 DNA: TGTGCCAGCAGCTTTGGGGGGAACGTGTTCCATGAGCAGTTCTTC

D gene: TRBD2
clone size: -
J gene: TRBJ2-7
V gene: TRBV30
CDR3 protein: CAWDHLGARKLAGESDSSPGQYF
CDR3 DNA: TGTGCCTGGGATCACCTGGGGGCCAGAAAGCTAGCGGGAGAATCTGATTCGTCCCCTGGGCAGTACTTC

D gene: -
clone size: few
J gene: TRBJ1-1
V gene: TRBV10-1
CDR3 protein: CASSESMLNTEAFF
CDR3 DNA: TGCGCCAGCAGTGAGTCCATGTTGAACACTGAAGCTTTCTTT

D gene: -
clone size: -
J gene: TRBJ1-2
V gene: TRBV5-4
CDR3 protein: CASSLEPVRANYGYTF
CDR3 DNA: TGTGCCAGCAGCTTGGAACCCGTAAGAGCTAACTATGGCTACACCTTC

D gene: TRBD2
clone size: -
J gene: TRBJ2-1
V gene: TRBV7-2
CDR3 protein: CASSPGLAGGSEQFF
CDR3 DNA: TGTGCCAGCAGCCCAGGACTAGCGGGGGGGAGTGAGCAGTTCTTC

D gene: -
clone size: -
J gene: TRBJ2-1
V gene: TRBV3-1/TRBV3-2
CDR3 protein: CASSHRFEGGREQFF
CDR3 DNA: TGTGCCAGCAGCCACCGATTCGAGGGGGGGCGTGAGCAGTTCTTC

D gene: -
clone size: -
J gene: TRBJ1-5
V gene: TRBV19
CDR3 protein: CASSNQWAGNQPQHF
CDR3 DNA: TGTGCCAGTAGTAACCAGTGGGCCGGCAATCAGCCCCAGCATTTT

D gene: TRBD1
clone size: -
J gene: TRBJ1-5
V gene: TRBV15
CDR3 protein: CATTPDRVAQPQHF
CDR3 DNA: TGTGCCACTACCCCGGACAGGGTGGCTCAGCCCCAGCATTTT

D gene: -
clone size: -
J gene: TRBJ1-3
V gene: TRBV5-4
CDR3 protein: CASSSTGSSGNTIYF
CDR3 DNA: TGTGCCAGCAGCTCGACAGGAAGCTCTGGAAACACCATATATTTT

D gene: TRBD2
clone size: -
J gene: TRBJ2-3
V gene: TRBV5-6
CDR3 protein: CASSRPGGGYGDTQYF
CDR3 DNA: TGTGCCAGCAGCAGGCCCGGCGGGGGATATGGAGATACGCAGTATTTT

D gene: TRBD1
clone size: -
J gene: TRBJ1-2
V gene: TRBV29-1
CDR3 protein: CSVAKQGSHYGYTF
CDR3 DNA: TGCAGCGTGGCCAAACAGGGGAGCCACTATGGCTACACCTTC

D gene: TRBD1
clone size: -
J gene: TRBJ1-6
V gene: TRBV11-2
CDR3 protein: CASSSQRQGNSPLHF
CDR3 DNA: TGTGCCAGCAGCTCCCAAAGACAGGGGAATTCACCCCTCCACTTT

D gene: TRBD1
clone size: few
J gene: TRBJ2-7
V gene: TRBV11-1
CDR3 protein: CASSLDQGGREQYF
CDR3 DNA: TGTGCCAGCAGCTTAGATCAAGGGGGCCGGGAGCAGTACTTC

D gene: -
clone size: -
J gene: TRBJ1-1
V gene: TRBV2
CDR3 protein: CASSDPTGRATEAFF
CDR3 DNA: TGTGCCAGCAGCGACCCTACCGGGAGGGCCACTGAAGCTTTCTTT

D gene: -
clone size: -
J gene: TRBJ2-6
V gene: TRBV11-2
CDR3 protein: CASSPTVTSASGANVLTF
CDR3 DNA: TGTGCCAGCAGCCCGACTGTGACTTCAGCCTCTGGGGCCAACGTCCTGACTTTC

D gene: -
clone size: medium-sized
J gene: TRBJ2-4
V gene: TRBV14
CDR3 protein: CASSQSLAKNIQYF
CDR3 DNA: TGTGCCAGCAGCCAAAGCCTAGCCAAAAACATTCAGTACTTC